The 5 T cell receptor beta chains below were found in one sample sequenced in a study of cytomegalovirus exposure and HLA in healthy donors. PCR involved 60 Vbeta and 13 Jbeta primers. Sequencing was performed with immunoSEQ multiplex PCR; in TCRdb, only in-frame clones are kept and a portion is missing. The table lists over 200,000 clones, over 75% of them singletons. The source material was PBMCs. Receptor source: a human donor in good health.

The CDR3, as DNA: TGTGCCAGCAGCGTAGGGGGAACAGGGGGCAGTGAAAAACTGTTTTTT. Translation gives CASSVGGTGGSEKLFF. The rearrangement links TRBV9 to TRBJ1-4, with 9 bases identical to TRBD1. CDR3 length: 16 amino acids. Germline loops: CDR1 SGDLS, CDR2 YYNGEE. The ends lost 0 bases at V and 7 bases at J; junction bases unmatched: 7.

The rearrangement uses TRBV28 and TRBJ2-1; 14 nucleotides line up with TRBD2. The CDR3 is 15 amino acids. V lost 5 bases, J lost 9 bases, and 6 bases stayed unmatched. Germline V lookup: CDR1 MDHEN, CDR2 SYDVKM. The CDR3 here is CASSPGTSGSFEQFF. CDR3 in DNA: TGTGCCAGCAGTCCCGGGACTAGCGGGAGCTTTGAGCAGTTCTTC.

The chain has TRBV14 and TRBJ2-3; 8 nucleotides match TRBD2. The CDR3 length is 16 residues. The V and J ends lost 5 bases and 2 bases, in that order; junction bases with no gene match: 9. Germline lookup yields CDR1 SGHDN and CDR2 FVKESK. CDR3 amino acids: CASSWREREITDTQYF. CDR3 coding DNA: TGTGCCAGCAGCTGGCGGGAGCGGGAGATCACAGATACGCAGTATTTT.

J is TRBJ2-1 and V is TRBV10-3, with a possible D match to TRBD2 (5 bases). V gave up 4 bases and J gave up 16 bases, with 17 bases separating them. Germline values: CDR1 ENHRY, CDR2 SYGVKD. The CDR3 is made up of 12 amino acids. The CDR3 spells CAISVSSAGAFF. In DNA, the CDR3 is TGTGCCATCAGTGTATCGAGCGCGGGTGCTTTCTTC.

The chain combines TRBV7-8 with TRBJ2-7; 10 nucleotides line up with TRBD2. Germline CDR1 reads SGHVS; CDR2 reads FQNEAQ. The CDR3 has 17 amino acids. V shed 1 base and J 2 bases; nucleotides not matched to a gene: 8. CDR3 nucleotides: TGTGCCAGCAGCTTAGGGACTAGCGGAAAAACGACCTACGAGCAGTACTTC. Translated, it gives CASSLGTSGKTTYEQYF.